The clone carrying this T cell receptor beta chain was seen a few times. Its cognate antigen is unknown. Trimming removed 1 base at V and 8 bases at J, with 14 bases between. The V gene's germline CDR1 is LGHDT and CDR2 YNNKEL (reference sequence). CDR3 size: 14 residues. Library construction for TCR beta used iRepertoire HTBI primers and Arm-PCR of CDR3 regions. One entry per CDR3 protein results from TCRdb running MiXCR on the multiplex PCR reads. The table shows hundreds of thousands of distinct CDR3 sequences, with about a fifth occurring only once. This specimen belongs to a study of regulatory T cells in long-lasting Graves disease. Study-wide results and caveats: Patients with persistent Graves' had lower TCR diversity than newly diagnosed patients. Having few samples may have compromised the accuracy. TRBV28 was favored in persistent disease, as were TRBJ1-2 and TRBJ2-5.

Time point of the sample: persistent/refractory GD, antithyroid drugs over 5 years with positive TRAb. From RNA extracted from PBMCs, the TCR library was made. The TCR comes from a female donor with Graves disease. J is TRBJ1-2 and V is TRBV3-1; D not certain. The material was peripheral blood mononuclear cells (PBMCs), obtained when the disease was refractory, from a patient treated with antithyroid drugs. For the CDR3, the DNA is TGTGCCAGCAGCCAAGGAGCGGGTCTGGGCGGCTACACCTTC. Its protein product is CASSQGAGLGGYTF.